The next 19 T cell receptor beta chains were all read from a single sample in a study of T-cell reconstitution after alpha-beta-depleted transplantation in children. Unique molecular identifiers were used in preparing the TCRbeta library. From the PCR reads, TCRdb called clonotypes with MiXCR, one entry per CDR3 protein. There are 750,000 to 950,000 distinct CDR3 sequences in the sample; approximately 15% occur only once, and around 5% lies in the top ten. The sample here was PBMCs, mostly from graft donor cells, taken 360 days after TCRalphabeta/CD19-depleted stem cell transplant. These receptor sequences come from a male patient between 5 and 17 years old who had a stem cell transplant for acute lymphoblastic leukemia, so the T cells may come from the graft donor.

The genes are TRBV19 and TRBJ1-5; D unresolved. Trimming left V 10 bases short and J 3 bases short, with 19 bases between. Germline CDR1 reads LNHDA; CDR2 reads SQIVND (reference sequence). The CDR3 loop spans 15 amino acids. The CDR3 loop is CATSPGKGVNQPQHF. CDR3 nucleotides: TGTGCCACCTCCCCCGGGAAGGGCGTCAATCAGCCCCAGCATTTT.

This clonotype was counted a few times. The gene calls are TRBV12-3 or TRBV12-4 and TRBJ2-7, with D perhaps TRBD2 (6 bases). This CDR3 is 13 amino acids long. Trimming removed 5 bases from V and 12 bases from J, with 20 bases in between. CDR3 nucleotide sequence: TGTGCCAGCAGTCCGCCGGGACTGCCTAATCGGTACTTC. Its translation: CASSPPGLPNRYF.

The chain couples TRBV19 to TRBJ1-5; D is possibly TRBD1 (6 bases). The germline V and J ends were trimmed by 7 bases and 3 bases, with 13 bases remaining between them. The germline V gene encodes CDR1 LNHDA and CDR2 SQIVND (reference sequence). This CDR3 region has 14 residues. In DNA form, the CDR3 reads TGTGCCAGTATTAACGGGGGCTTCAATCAGCCCCAGCATTTT. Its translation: CASINGGFNQPQHF.

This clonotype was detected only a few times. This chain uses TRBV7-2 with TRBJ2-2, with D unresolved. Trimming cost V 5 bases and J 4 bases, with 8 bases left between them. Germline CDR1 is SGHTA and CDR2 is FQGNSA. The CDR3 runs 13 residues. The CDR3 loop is CASSLPFTGELFF. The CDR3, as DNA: TGTGCCAGCAGCCTTCCCTTCACCGGGGAGCTGTTTTTT. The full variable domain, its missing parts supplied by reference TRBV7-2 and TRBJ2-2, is GAGVSQSPSNKVTEKGKDVELRCDPISGHTALYWYRQSLGQGLEFLIYFQGNSAPDKSGLPSDRFSAERTGGSVSTLTIQRTQQEDSAVYLCASSLPFTGELFFGEGSRLTVL.

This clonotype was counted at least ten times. The CDR3 DNA is TGCAGTGCTAGAGCGGGACTAGCGGTATCCTACAATGAGCAGTTCTTC. This encodes CSARAGLAVSYNEQFF. The V call is TRBV20-1, the J call TRBJ2-1; 11 nucleotides agree with TRBD2. From germline, CDR1 is DFQATT and CDR2 SNEGSKA (reference sequence). This CDR3 has 16 residues. V shed 1 base and J 1 base; nucleotides not matched to a gene: 3.

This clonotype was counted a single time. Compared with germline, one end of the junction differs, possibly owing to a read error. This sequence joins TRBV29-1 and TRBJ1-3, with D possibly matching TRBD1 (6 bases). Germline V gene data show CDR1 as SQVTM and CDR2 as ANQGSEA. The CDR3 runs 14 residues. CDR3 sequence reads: CSFDAGAGGNTIYF. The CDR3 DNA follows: TGCAGCTTTGACGCAGGGGCTGGGGGAAACACCATATATTTT.

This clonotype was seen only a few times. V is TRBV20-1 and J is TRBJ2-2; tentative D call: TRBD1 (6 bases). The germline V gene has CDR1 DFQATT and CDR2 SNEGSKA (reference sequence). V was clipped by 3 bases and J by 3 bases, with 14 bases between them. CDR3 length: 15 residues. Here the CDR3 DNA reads TGCAGTGCTAGGTCCAGGGGTTTGTACACCGGGGAGCTGTTTTTT. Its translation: CSARSRGLYTGELFF.

The CDR3 region is CASREGTYSNQPQHF. CDR3 bases: TGCGCCAGCAGAGAGGGGACCTATAGCAATCAGCCCCAGCATTTT. The chain carries TRBV4-1 and TRBJ1-5; possible D gene TRBD1, 5 bases. Trimming removed 6 bases at V and 0 bases at J, with 12 bases between. The CDR3 runs to 15 residues. The germline V gene encodes CDR1 MGHRA and CDR2 YSYEKL.

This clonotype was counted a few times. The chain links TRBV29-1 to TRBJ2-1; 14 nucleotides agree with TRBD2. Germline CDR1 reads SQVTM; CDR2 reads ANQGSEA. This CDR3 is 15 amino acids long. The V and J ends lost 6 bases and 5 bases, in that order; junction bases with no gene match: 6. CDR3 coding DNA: TGCAGCGTCCGGACTAGCGGGAGGCTCCACAATGAGCAGTTCTTC. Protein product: CSVRTSGRLHNEQFF.

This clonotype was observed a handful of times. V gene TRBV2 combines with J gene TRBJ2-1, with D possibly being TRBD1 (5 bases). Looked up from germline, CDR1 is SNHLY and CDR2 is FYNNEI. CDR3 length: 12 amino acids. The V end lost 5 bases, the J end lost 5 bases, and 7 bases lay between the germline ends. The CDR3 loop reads CASSRGNNEQFF. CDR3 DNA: TGTGCCAGCAGTAGGGGAAACAATGAGCAGTTCTTC.

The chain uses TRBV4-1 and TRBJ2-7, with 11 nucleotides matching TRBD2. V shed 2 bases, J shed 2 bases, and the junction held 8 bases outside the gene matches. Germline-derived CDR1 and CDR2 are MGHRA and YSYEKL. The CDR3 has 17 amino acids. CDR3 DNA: TGCGCCAGCAGCCAACCGCGGGGTAGCGGGAGGGCCTACGAGCAGTACTTC. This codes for CASSQPRGSGRAYEQYF.

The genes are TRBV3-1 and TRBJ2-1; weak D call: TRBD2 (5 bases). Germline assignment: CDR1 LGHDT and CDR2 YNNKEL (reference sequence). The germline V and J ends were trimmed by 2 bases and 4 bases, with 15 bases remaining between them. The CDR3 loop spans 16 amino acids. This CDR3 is CASSQRAASWYNEQFF. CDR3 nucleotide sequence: TGTGCCAGCAGCCAAAGGGCGGCTAGCTGGTACAATGAGCAGTTCTTC.

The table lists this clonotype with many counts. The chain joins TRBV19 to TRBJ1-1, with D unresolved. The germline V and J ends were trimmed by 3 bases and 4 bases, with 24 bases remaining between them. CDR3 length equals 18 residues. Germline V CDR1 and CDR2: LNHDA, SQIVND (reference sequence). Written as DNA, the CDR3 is TGTGCCAGTAGTATTTTCTCCAATAACGTTAAGGGTATCACTGAAGCTTTCTTT. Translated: CASSIFSNNVKGITEAFF.

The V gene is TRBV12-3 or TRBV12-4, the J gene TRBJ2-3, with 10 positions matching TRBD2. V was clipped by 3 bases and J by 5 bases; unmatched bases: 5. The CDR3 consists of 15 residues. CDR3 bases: TGTGCCAGCAGTTTGATAGCGGGAGGACAAGATACGCAGTATTTT. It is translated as CASSLIAGGQDTQYF.

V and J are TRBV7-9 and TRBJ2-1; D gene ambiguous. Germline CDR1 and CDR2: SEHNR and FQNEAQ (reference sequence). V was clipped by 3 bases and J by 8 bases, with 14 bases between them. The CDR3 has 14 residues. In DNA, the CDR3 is TGTGCCAGCAGCTTTTGTGCTGAAAGGTATGAGCAGTTCTTC. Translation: CASSFCAERYEQFF.

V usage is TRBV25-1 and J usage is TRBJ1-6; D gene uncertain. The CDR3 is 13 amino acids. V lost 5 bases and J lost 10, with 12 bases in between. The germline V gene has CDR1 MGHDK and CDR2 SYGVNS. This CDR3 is CASSIVEGSPLHF. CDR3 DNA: TGTGCCAGCAGTATAGTGGAAGGGTCACCCCTCCACTTT.

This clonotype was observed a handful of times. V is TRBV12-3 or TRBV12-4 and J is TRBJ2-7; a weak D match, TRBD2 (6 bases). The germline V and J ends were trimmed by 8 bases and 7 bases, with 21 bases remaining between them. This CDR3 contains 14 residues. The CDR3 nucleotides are TGTGCCAGCGGTCGGCCTCCGGGAGAGGGAGAGCAGTACTTC. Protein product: CASGRPPGEGEQYF.

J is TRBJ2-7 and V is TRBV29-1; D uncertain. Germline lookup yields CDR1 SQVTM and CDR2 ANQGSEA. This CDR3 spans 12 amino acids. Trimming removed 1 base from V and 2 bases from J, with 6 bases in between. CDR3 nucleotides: TGCAGCGTTGAAGGGCAGCCCTACGAGCAGTACTTC. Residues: CSVEGQPYEQYF.

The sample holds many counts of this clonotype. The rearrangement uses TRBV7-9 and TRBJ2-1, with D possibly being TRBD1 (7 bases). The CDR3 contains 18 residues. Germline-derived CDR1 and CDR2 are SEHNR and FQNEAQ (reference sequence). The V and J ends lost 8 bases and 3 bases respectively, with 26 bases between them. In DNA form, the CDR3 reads TGTGCCAGCGCCGATCTCAGGGGGAAGGCGGGATTCTACAATGAGCAGTTCTTC. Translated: CASADLRGKAGFYNEQFF. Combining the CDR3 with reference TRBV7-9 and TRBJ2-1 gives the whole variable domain DTGVSQNPRHKITKRGQNVTFRCDPISEHNRLYWYRQTLGQGPEFLTYFQNEAQLEKSRLLSDRFSAERPKGSFSTLEIQRTEQGDSAMYLCASADLRGKAGFYNEQFFGPGTRLTVL.